This TCR beta chain appears in the sequencing data of a study of blood T cell repertoires in COVID-19. CDR1 and CDR2 (germline): SNHLY, FYNNEI. This CDR3 spans 14 amino acids. The V and J ends lost 4 bases and 3 bases, in that order; junction bases with no gene match: 5. The repertoire was sequenced with immunoSEQ multiplex PCR; TCRdb's copy has only in-frame clones and lacks some. This table holds more than 400,000 clones, about 85% found once. The sample was PBMCs or T cells enriched from blood (not recorded which). The chain joins TRBV2 to TRBJ2-5; 7 bases map to TRBD2. The sequence derives from a young woman who had recovered from COVID-19. Here the CDR3 reads CASSGITSEETQYF. In DNA, the CDR3 is TGTGCCAGCAGTGGAATAACTAGCGAAGAGACCCAGTACTTC.